The entry below describes one T cell receptor beta chain. Its antigen is still unknown. This PCR relied on a set of 60 Vbeta primers and 13 Jbeta primers. The data were produced by immunoSEQ multiplex PCR, yet TCRdb's version contains in-frame clones alone and is incomplete. This repertoire includes 95,000 to 150,000 clones. The sample originates from a study of cytomegalovirus exposure and HLA in healthy donors. The V and J ends lost 7 bases and 2 bases, in that order; junction bases with no gene match: 6. The CDR3 has 14 amino acids. Germline values: CDR1 MNHNY, CDR2 SVGAGI (reference sequence). The study's findings and limits: Association of a missense DCLRE1C variant with TCR beta V- and J-gene trimming was reported in a later analysis. Many donors shared some public TCRs, even though most TCR sequences were rare. In an earlier analysis, about 90% or about 30%: the productive usage of most TCR beta V segments. The study put 150 to 200 TCR beta chains on its list as cytomegalovirus-associated.

This chain joins TRBV6-6 and TRBJ2-5; 8 bases agree with TRBD2. Sequencing used PBMCs. This clonotype was sampled from a man aged 18 to 35 in good health and CMV-seronegative. The CDR3 sequence: CASISGGVQETQYF. Written as DNA, the CDR3 is TGTGCCAGCATTTCCGGGGGGGTGCAAGAGACCCAGTACTTC.